These 32 T cell receptor beta chains came from one sample sequenced in a study of shared clonotypes between healthy human individuals (dated by TCRdb to 2020 to 2021). The library was built by means of the immunoSEQ multiplex PCR assay. As stored in TCRdb, this immuneACCESS dataset retains in-frame rearrangements with V and J assigned. A fraction of the clones does not appear; measured against another copy, unresolved V genes explain less than half of the discrepancy, and the remainder lacks a known reason. This sample is represented by around 700,000 clones; about three quarters of them were singletons. The ten largest clones represent 1.5% to 2% of the sample. The specimen was memory CD4+ T cells sorted from blood. The cell subset or site tag for this specimen amounts to: CD45RA-negative fraction. Receptor source: a woman aged 30 to 39 in good health.

The chain couples TRBV2 to TRBJ2-5; the match to TRBD2 covers 7 bases. V was pared by 5 bases and J by 4 bases, with 7 bases of the junction left unmatched. Germline CDR1 reads SNHLY; CDR2 reads FYNNEI. The CDR3 loop spans 14 amino acids. CDR3: CASSFRTRGETQYF. The CDR3, as DNA: TGTGCCAGCAGTTTCCGGACTAGGGGAGAGACCCAGTACTTC.

This chain joins TRBV21-1 and TRBJ2-4. TRBV21-1 is noted as a pseudogene. The length of the CDR3 is 19 residues. CDR3 residues: CASSKSFSSRAPCHNIQYF. The CDR3 DNA sequence: TGTGCCAGCAGCAAATCGTTTAGTTCCCGGGCTCCCTGTCATAACATTCAGTACTTC.

This clone was observed once. The CDR3 region is CASSFSYQKGTYEQYF. The CDR3 bases are TGTGCCAGCAGTTTTTCTTACCAAAAAGGGACCTACGAGCAGTACTTC. The J gene is TRBJ2-7, the V gene TRBV28; D gene unclear. Deletions cut 3 bases from V and 2 bases from J, with 17 bases between. This CDR3 contains 16 residues. CDR1 and CDR2 (germline): MDHEN, SYDVKM.

This chain connects TRBV5-6 to TRBJ2-3, with TRBD1 matching over 8 bases. V lost 4 bases and J lost 2; bases outside the gene matches: 15. CDR3 length: 18 residues. CDR1 SGHDT and CDR2 YYEEEE come from the germline V gene. The CDR3: CASSPDRGRALYTDTQYF. For the CDR3, the DNA is TGTGCCAGCAGCCCAGACAGGGGCCGCGCCCTCTACACAGATACGCAGTATTTT.

The chain joins TRBV6-5 to TRBJ1-2; D unresolved. Germline loops: CDR1 MNHEY, CDR2 SVGAGI. V lost 7 bases, J lost 4 bases, and 16 bases lay in between. The length of the CDR3 is 14 residues. The CDR3 nucleotides read TGTGCCAGCACCCGACTGGGAGGGAGCTATGGCTACACCTTC. Amino acid sequence: CASTRLGGSYGYTF.

The chain has TRBV2 and TRBJ2-1; possible D gene TRBD2, 6 bases. Per germline, CDR1 SNHLY and CDR2 FYNNEI. This CDR3 comprises 16 residues. V lost 2 bases to trimming and J lost 9 bases, with 20 bases between them. The CDR3 spells CASSERAAGGGTEQFF. In DNA, the CDR3 is TGTGCCAGCAGTGAACGGGCCGCGGGTGGGGGGACTGAGCAGTTCTTC.

This clone was found a few times. The CDR3 region has the DNA TGTGCCACCAGCAGAGAATTAGCGGGAGATGAGCAGTTCTTC. It specifies CATSRELAGDEQFF. The rearrangement uses TRBV15 and TRBJ2-1, with TRBD2 identical over 9 bases. CDR3 size: 14 residues. CDR1 is LNHNV and CDR2 is YYDKDF in the germline V gene (reference sequence). J was trimmed by 8 bases and V by 0 bases; bases with no gene match: 2.

This clone was observed a handful of times. This same CDR3 is encoded by further DNA sequences in the sample. The chain joins TRBV5-5 to TRBJ1-2; D unclear. CDR1 and CDR2 from the germline V gene are SGHKS and YYEKEE (reference sequence). CDR3 length: 13 amino acids. Trimming took off 0 bases at V and 2 bases at J, with 5 bases between the two ends. CDR3 nucleotides: TGTGCCAGCAGCTTGGCCACAAACTATGGCTACACCTTC. It yields the protein CASSLATNYGYTF.

V gene TRBV2 combines with J gene TRBJ2-1; maybe TRBD2 (5 bases). The CDR3 consists of 16 residues. CDR1 and CDR2 from the germline V gene are SNHLY and FYNNEI. The V gene lost 4 bases and the J gene lost 2 bases, with 15 bases spanning the gap. The CDR3 loop reads CASSGTSTGTYNEQFF. DNA for the CDR3: TGTGCCAGCAGTGGGACTTCCACGGGGACCTACAATGAGCAGTTCTTC. Full variable domain (remainder filled in from reference TRBV2 and TRBJ2-1): EPEVTQTPSHQVTQMGQEVILRCVPISNHLYFYWYRQILGQKVEFLVSFYNNEISEKSEIFDDQFSVERPDGSNFTLKIRSTKLEDSAMYFCASSGTSTGTYNEQFFGPGTRLTVL.

The gene calls are TRBV5-1 and TRBJ2-7, with 13 bases lining up with TRBD2. The V segment lost 0 bases and the J segment 0 bases; nucleotides outside the gene matches: 12. The CDR3 covers 20 residues. Germline lookup yields CDR1 SGHRS and CDR2 YFSETQ. CDR3 bases: TGCGCCAGCAGCTTGGGGGGACTAGCGGGGCGCCAAACCCTCTCCTACGAGCAGTACTTC. Amino acids: CASSLGGLAGRQTLSYEQYF.

The J gene is TRBJ2-7, the V gene TRBV2; 9 bases align to TRBD1. This CDR3 has 15 residues. V lost 7 bases and J lost 2; bases outside the gene matches: 9. Germline V gene data show CDR1 as SNHLY and CDR2 as FYNNEI. The CDR3 DNA reads as TGTGCCAGCAAAGAACAGGGGGCAAGGACCTACGAGCAGTACTTC. Amino acids: CASKEQGARTYEQYF.

The chain carries TRBV6-6 and TRBJ1-4; maybe TRBD1 (5 bases). The CDR3 is 15 residues long. Germline V gene data show CDR1 as MNHNY and CDR2 as SVGAGI (reference sequence). Trimming removed 6 bases at V and 7 bases at J, with 18 bases between. DNA for the CDR3: TGTGCCAGCAGCCATTACGTGGGGGGTAGTGAAAAACTGTTTTTT. Protein sequence: CASSHYVGGSEKLFF.

J is TRBJ2-7 and V is TRBV19, with D possibly called TRBD1 or TRBD2 (5 bases each). This CDR3 is 13 amino acids long. Germline V CDR1 and CDR2: LNHDA, SQIVND (reference sequence). The V gene lost 7 bases and the J gene lost 5 bases, with 15 bases spanning the gap. CDR3 amino acids: CASKGPGTHEQYF. In DNA, the CDR3 is TGTGCCAGTAAGGGGCCAGGGACCCACGAGCAGTACTTC.

The chain is built from TRBV19 and TRBJ2-1, with 7 bases aligning to TRBD2. The length of the CDR3 is 18 residues. From germline, CDR1 is LNHDA and CDR2 SQIVND (reference sequence). V trimming: 3 bases; J trimming: 8 bases; junction bases outside the gene matches: 19. The CDR3, as DNA: TGTGCCAGTAGTATCGGCGGCAAGGGACCGGGAGGTGGGTATGAGCAGTTCTTC. Encoded protein: CASSIGGKGPGGGYEQFF.

The rearrangement joins TRBV18 to TRBJ2-7; 9 bases are a match to TRBD1. J was trimmed by 5 bases and V by 3 bases; bases with no gene match: 8. Germline CDR1 KGHSH, CDR2 LQKENI. The CDR3 covers 15 residues. In DNA, the CDR3 is TGTGCCAGCTCACCTAATACCGGGACAGGGAACGAGCAGTACTTC. Its translation is CASSPNTGTGNEQYF.

Only a few counts were recorded for this clone. The CDR3 nucleotides read TGTGCCAGCAGTTGGGGACTGGCGGGTCAGCCCCAGCATTTT. Protein: CASSWGLAGQPQHF. The chain recombines TRBV6-5 with TRBJ1-5, with D tentatively TRBD1 (5 bases). Germline V gene sequence: CDR1 MNHEY, CDR2 SVGAGI. Trimming shortened V by 4 bases and J by 6 bases, and 13 bases separated the two germline ends. This CDR3 has 14 residues.

The chain carries TRBV29-1 and TRBJ1-1, with TRBD1 as a possible D gene (5 bases). V dropped 6 bases and J dropped 5 bases, with 16 bases sitting between them. In germline, CDR1 is SQVTM, CDR2 ANQGSEA. This CDR3 has 13 residues. In DNA form, the CDR3 reads TGCAGCGTCCGGGGGTCCGCGGGGACTGAAGCTTTCTTT. Its translation is CSVRGSAGTEAFF.

The gene calls are TRBV28 and TRBJ2-7, with 9 bases that match TRBD1. The CDR3 has 15 amino acids. Per germline, CDR1 MDHEN and CDR2 SYDVKM. After removal of 6 bases from V and 0 bases from J, the junction contained 6 bases not matched to a gene. CDR3 sequence: CASRRQGVASYEQYF. CDR3 coding DNA: TGTGCCAGCAGACGACAGGGGGTAGCCTCCTACGAGCAGTACTTC.

The V call is TRBV6-4, the J call TRBJ1-1; no reliable D call. Germline assignment: CDR1 MRHNA and CDR2 SNTAGT. The CDR3 has 15 residues. V lost 2 bases to trimming and J lost 5 bases, with 15 bases between them. CDR3 DNA: TGTGCCAGCAGTGACGACTACGGCCCACGGACTGAAGCTTTCTTT. Amino acids: CASSDDYGPRTEAFF.

This clone was counted once. In DNA form, the CDR3 reads TGTGCCACCAGCGGGCAGCTTTTGGACGAGCAGTACTTC. The encoded protein is CATSGQLLDEQYF. This chain links TRBV15 with TRBJ2-7; D unresolved. The CDR3 runs to 13 residues. Germline V gene lookup returns CDR1 LNHNV and CDR2 YYDKDF (reference sequence). With 5 bases removed from V and 5 bases from J, the gap between germline ends came to 13 bases.

This clone was detected a few times. This chain joins TRBV25-1 and TRBJ1-1; D might be TRBD1 (5 bases). Trimming pared 3 bases from V and 3 bases from J, leaving 14 bases between. Germline assignment: CDR1 MGHDK and CDR2 SYGVNS. The CDR3 loop spans 15 amino acids. In nucleotides, the CDR3 is TGTGCCAGCAGTGAGGTCGGCAGGGTAGACACTGAAGCTTTCTTT. Encoded protein: CASSEVGRVDTEAFF.

This chain uses TRBV7-3 with TRBJ2-5; possibly TRBD2 for D (5 bases). The CDR3 loop spans 13 amino acids. Per germline, CDR1 SGHTA and CDR2 FQGTGA. The germline V and J ends were trimmed by 7 bases and 5 bases, with 14 bases remaining between them. The CDR3 sequence: CASTRRGEETQYF. The CDR3 DNA sequence: TGTGCCAGCACCCGTCGGGGTGAGGAGACCCAGTACTTC.

The chain joins TRBV5-1 to TRBJ2-7; TRBD2 matches at 12 bases. This CDR3 comprises 15 residues. Per germline, CDR1 SGHRS and CDR2 YFSETQ. Trimming took 5 bases from V and 5 from J; bases not matched to a gene: 8. Here the CDR3 reads CASRPTSGSPNEQYF. The CDR3 DNA is TGCGCCAGCAGACCGACTAGCGGGAGCCCTAACGAGCAGTACTTC.

This clone was recorded only once. The V gene is TRBV4-1, the J gene TRBJ1-1; 8 bases are shared with TRBD1. The CDR3 consists of 16 residues. V trimming: 4 bases; J trimming: 4 bases; junction bases outside the gene matches: 11. Germline CDR1 reads MGHRA; CDR2 reads YSYEKL. The CDR3 loop reads CASSPPLGQGSTEAFF. In DNA form, the CDR3 reads TGCGCCAGCAGCCCGCCCCTCGGACAGGGAAGCACTGAAGCTTTCTTT.

The gene calls are TRBV5-1 and TRBJ2-5, with D unresolved. V was clipped by 5 bases and J by 0 bases, with 11 bases between them. Per the germline V gene, CDR1 is SGHRS and CDR2 is YFSETQ. The CDR3 length is 14 residues. CDR3 amino acids: CASSFTPNQETQYF. CDR3 nucleotides: TGCGCCAGCAGTTTTACACCAAACCAAGAGACCCAGTACTTC. The full variable domain, completed using reference TRBV5-1 and TRBJ2-5, is KAGVTQTPRYLIKTRGQQVTLSCSPISGHRSVSWYQQTPGQGLQFLFEYFSETQRNKGNFPGRFSGRQFSNSRSEMNVSTLELGDSALYLCASSFTPNQETQYFGPGTRLLVL.

V gene TRBV5-1 combines with J gene TRBJ1-1, with 7 bases identical to TRBD1. This CDR3 region has 14 residues. V lost 2 bases, J lost 2 bases, and 3 bases stayed unmatched. Germline CDR1 and CDR2: SGHRS and YFSETQ. The CDR3 reads CASSFQGDNTEAFF. The CDR3 DNA reads TGCGCCAGCAGCTTCCAGGGGGATAACACTGAAGCTTTCTTT.

The V gene is TRBV5-1, the J gene TRBJ2-3; unclear D gene. The V gene lost 0 bases and the J gene lost 5 bases, with 13 bases spanning the gap. CDR1 SGHRS and CDR2 YFSETQ come from the germline V gene. The CDR3 spans 15 residues. The CDR3 region is CASSLASGLIDTQYF. The DNA for the CDR3 is TGCGCCAGCAGCTTGGCCAGTGGGTTGATAGATACGCAGTATTTT.

Regarding this clone: The sample carries other DNA sequences with the same CDR3. The gene calls are TRBV11-2 and TRBJ1-5; the D gene is possibly TRBD1 (6 bases). CDR3 length: 13 residues. Germline CDR1 SGHAT, CDR2 FQNNGV. V gave up 5 bases and J gave up 5 bases, with 10 bases separating them. In DNA form, the CDR3 reads TGTGCCAGCAGCCGGACAGAGGATCAGCCCCAGCATTTT. Translation gives CASSRTEDQPQHF.

V gene TRBV5-6 combines with J gene TRBJ2-3; D gene unclear. The ends were cut back, 1 base at V and 0 bases at J, with 9 bases in the middle. The CDR3 loop spans 15 amino acids. Germline V gene sequence: CDR1 SGHDT, CDR2 YYEEEE. The CDR3 is CASSLYPGSTDTQYF. In nucleotides, the CDR3 is TGTGCCAGCAGCTTGTATCCTGGGAGCACAGATACGCAGTATTTT.

V usage is TRBV15 and J usage is TRBJ2-2; D is perhaps TRBD2 (5 bases). Between the trimmed V and J ends, which lost 3 bases and 0 bases, there was a span of 14 bases. The CDR3 covers 17 residues. The germline gives CDR1 LNHNV, CDR2 YYDKDF (reference sequence). CDR3 in amino acids: CATSSPLSGTNTGELFF. In DNA, the CDR3 is TGTGCCACCAGCAGCCCGTTAAGCGGAACGAACACCGGGGAGCTGTTTTTT. The full variable domain, rest sourced from reference TRBV15 and TRBJ2-2, is DAMVIQNPRYQVTQFGKPVTLSCSQTLNHNVMYWYQQKSSQAPKLLFHYYDKDFNNEADTPDNFQSRRPNTSFCFLDIRSPGLGDTAMYLCATSSPLSGTNTGELFFGEGSRLTVL.

This chain connects TRBV20-1 to TRBJ2-7, with 7 positions matching TRBD1. The CDR3 runs 11 residues. Per germline, CDR1 DFQATT and CDR2 SNEGSKA (reference sequence). Losses at the gene ends were 6 bases for V and 4 bases for J; bases not matched to a gene: 3. CDR3 in amino acids: CSAWDRYEQYF. Here the CDR3 DNA reads TGCAGTGCCTGGGACAGATACGAGCAGTACTTC.

The rearrangement joins TRBV18 to TRBJ2-7, with 13 bases matching TRBD2. V was clipped by 2 bases and J by 0 bases; unmatched bases: 4. There are 17 residues in the CDR3. In germline, CDR1 is KGHSH, CDR2 LQKENI. CDR3 residues: CASSPSGTSGDSYEQYF. The CDR3 nucleotides read TGTGCCAGCTCACCATCGGGGACTAGCGGGGACTCCTACGAGCAGTACTTC.